The 21 T cell receptor beta chains given below trace back to one sample, sequenced in a study of blood T cell repertoires in COVID-19. Measured with immunoSEQ multiplex PCR; TCRdb has only the in-frame clones, and not every one. The repertoire consists of about 130,000 clones, with 70% to 85% occurring once and the leading ten covering approximately 11%. Material for sequencing was peripheral blood. These receptors were taken from a man between 60 and 75 years old who had recovered from COVID-19.

Many counts were recorded for this clone. The chain uses TRBV7-2 and TRBJ2-2; 8 nucleotides align to TRBD1. This CDR3 is built from 17 residues. After removal of 3 bases from V and 1 base from J, the junction contained 7 bases not matched to a gene. Germline V gene sequence: CDR1 SGHTA, CDR2 FQGNSA. The CDR3 region is CASSFRSGTGNTGELFF. As DNA, the CDR3 is TGTGCCAGCAGCTTTCGATCCGGGACAGGGAACACCGGGGAGCTGTTTTTT. Using reference TRBV7-2 and TRBJ2-2 for the parts outside the CDR3, the full variable domain is GAGVSQSPSNKVTEKGKDVELRCDPISGHTALYWYRQSLGQGLEFLIYFQGNSAPDKSGLPSDRFSAERTGGSVSTLTIQRTQQEDSAVYLCASSFRSGTGNTGELFFGEGSRLTVL.

Concerning this clone: At one end, the junction sequence differs from germline, possibly due to a read error. The chain couples TRBV2 to TRBJ2-7; the match to TRBD1 covers 7 bases. Germline lookup yields CDR1 SNHLY and CDR2 FYNNEI. The CDR3 spans 11 residues. The DNA of the CDR3 is TGTGCCAGCAGGCGAGAGGGGGCGTACCGATTC. Translating it yields CASRREGAYRF.

The J gene is TRBJ2-1, the V gene TRBV15, with TRBD2 matching 10 bases. Trimming removed 3 bases from V and 6 bases from J; junction bases left unmatched: 8. Germline V lookup: CDR1 LNHNV, CDR2 YYDKDF (reference sequence). The CDR3 contains 16 residues. CDR3 bases: TGTGCCACCAGCAGGGATCGGGCTAGCGGGGGCAATGAGCAGTTCTTC. Translating gives CATSRDRASGGNEQFF.

The chain couples TRBV19 to TRBJ2-3; 9 nucleotides agree with TRBD2. CDR3 length: 14 residues. Germline CDR1 reads LNHDA; CDR2 reads SQIVND (reference sequence). Unmatched junction bases numbered 5, after V lost 6 bases and J lost 4 bases. The CDR3 region has the DNA TGTGCCAGTAGGAGGACTAGCGACTCAGATACGCAGTATTTT. This translates into CASRRTSDSDTQYF. Drawing the rest from reference TRBV19 and TRBJ2-3, the complete variable domain is DGGITQSPKYLFRKEGQNVTLSCEQNLNHDAMYWYRQDPGQGLRLIYYSQIVNDFQKGDIAEGYSVSREKKESFPLTVTSAQKNPTAFYLCASRRTSDSDTQYFGPGTRLTVL.

About this clone: Other DNA sequences of this sample code for an identical CDR3. The chain joins TRBV5-1 to TRBJ1-4, with D uncertain. The CDR3 contains 16 residues. CDR1 is SGHRS, CDR2 YFSETQ, per germline. V dropped 4 bases and J dropped 5 bases, with 18 bases sitting between them. The CDR3 sequence is CASSSTGSPTNEKLFF. CDR3 sequence (DNA): TGCGCCAGCAGCAGCACGGGGTCCCCTACGAATGAAAAACTGTTTTTT.

The chain joins TRBV11-3 to TRBJ2-2, with a tentative D call TRBD2 (6 bases). This CDR3 spans 17 amino acids. Germline V gene data show CDR1 as SGHNT and CDR2 as YENEEA. Deletions cut 6 bases from V and 0 bases from J, with 17 bases between. CDR3 amino acids: CASSNSRAGANTGELFF. The CDR3 nucleotides are TGTGCCAGCAGTAACTCTAGAGCGGGCGCGAACACCGGGGAGCTGTTTTTT.

The chain employs TRBV7-6 and TRBJ1-2, with 7 positions matching TRBD1. The trim removed 5 bases at V and 8 bases at J, leaving 8 bases unmatched. Per the germline V gene, CDR1 is SGHVS and CDR2 is FNYEAQ. This CDR3 has 13 amino acids. CDR3 amino acids: CASSPGQEWGYTF. As DNA, the CDR3 is TGTGCCAGCAGCCCAGGACAGGAGTGGGGCTACACCTTC.

The chain combines TRBV18 with TRBJ2-7, with 7 bases that match TRBD2. Trimming cost V 4 bases and J 7 bases; bases outside gene matches: 10. CDR1 is KGHSH, CDR2 LQKENI, per germline. This CDR3 contains 14 residues. The chain's CDR3 is CASSRSGAPSEQYF. DNA for the CDR3: TGTGCCAGCTCACGAAGCGGGGCCCCCTCGGAGCAGTACTTC.

This chain uses TRBV11-2 with TRBJ2-5; 14 nucleotides agree with TRBD2. The V gene end was trimmed by 5 bases and the J gene end by 2 bases; junction bases not matched to a gene: 10. Germline V gives CDR1 SGHAT, CDR2 FQNNGV. The CDR3 sequence is 18 residues long. The CDR3 DNA is TGTGCCAGCAGCCAAGGGACTAGCGGGAGAGGAGGTCAAGAGACCCAGTACTTC. Residues: CASSQGTSGRGGQETQYF. Looking up the rest from reference TRBV11-2 and TRBJ2-5 gives the full variable domain: EAGVAQSPRYKIIEKRQSVAFWCNPISGHATLYWYQQILGQGPKLLIQFQNNGVVDDSQLPKDRFSAERLKGVDSTLKIQPAKLEDSAVYLCASSQGTSGRGGQETQYFGPGTRLLVL.

V and J are TRBV4-3 and TRBJ2-5; TRBD1 agrees at 10 bases. There are 15 residues in the CDR3. CDR1 is LGHNA, CDR2 YSLEER, per germline. Trimming took 2 bases from V and 5 from J; bases not matched to a gene: 5. As DNA, the CDR3 is TGCGCCAGCAGCCAATCGGACAGGGGGTTTGAGACCCAGTACTTC. Residues: CASSQSDRGFETQYF.

This clone was seen once. V usage is TRBV6-5 and J usage is TRBJ1-1; D may be TRBD1 (6 bases). Germline CDR1 reads MNHEY; CDR2 reads SVGAGI. The ends were cut back, 11 bases at V and 7 bases at J, with 14 bases in the middle. This CDR3 is 11 amino acids long. The CDR3 sequence is CAGGGVVEAFF. The DNA of the CDR3 is TGTGCCGGGGGCGGAGTAGTTGAAGCTTTCTTT.

V usage is TRBV14 and J usage is TRBJ2-7; the D gene is possibly TRBD1 (5 bases). V lost 1 base, J lost 5 bases, and 6 bases lay in between. The CDR3 has 12 amino acids. Looked up from germline, CDR1 is SGHDN and CDR2 is FVKESK. As DNA, the CDR3 is TGTGCCAGCAGCCAAGTAGGGGACGAGCAGTACTTC. It yields the protein CASSQVGDEQYF.

This CDR3 is CSVGQPNTEAFF. CDR3 nucleotide sequence: TGCAGCGTCGGACAACCGAACACTGAAGCTTTCTTT. The chain combines TRBV29-1 with TRBJ1-1; a possible D gene is TRBD1 (5 bases). The ends were cut back, 6 bases at V and 1 base at J, with 9 bases in the middle. There are 12 residues in the CDR3. CDR1 is SQVTM and CDR2 is ANQGSEA in the germline V gene.

V and J are TRBV27 and TRBJ2-1; tentatively, D is TRBD1 (5 bases). Germline CDR1 and CDR2: MNHEY and SMNVEV (reference sequence). The CDR3 loop spans 13 amino acids. Between the trimmed V and J ends, which lost 3 bases and 5 bases, there was a span of 8 bases. This CDR3 reads CASSFGHNNEQFF. CDR3 bases: TGTGCCAGCAGTTTTGGACATAACAATGAGCAGTTCTTC.

This clone showed up just a few times. The V and J genes are TRBV7-2 and TRBJ2-1; 12 bases are shared with TRBD2. The CDR3 has 14 amino acids. Trimming removed 6 bases from V and 5 bases from J; junction bases left unmatched: 2. The germline V gene has CDR1 SGHTA and CDR2 FQGNSA. In DNA, the CDR3 is TGTGCCAGCAGGACTAGCGGGAGTCACAATGAGCAGTTCTTC. It is translated as CASRTSGSHNEQFF.

The chain recombines TRBV4-2 with TRBJ2-3; 8 nucleotides match TRBD1. The CDR3 extends over 14 amino acids. The V and J ends lost 3 bases and 4 bases, in that order; junction bases with no gene match: 3. Germline CDR1 reads LGHNA; CDR2 reads YNFKEQ. CDR3 region: CASSQDRDADTQYF. For the CDR3, the DNA is TGTGCCAGCAGCCAGGACAGGGATGCAGATACGCAGTATTTT.

The V and J genes are TRBV7-2 and TRBJ2-3; 7 bases match TRBD2. The junction had 8 bases not matched to a gene; V was cut back by 3 bases and J by 2 bases. Germline loops: CDR1 SGHTA, CDR2 FQGNSA. The CDR3 length is 16 residues. The CDR3 is CASSFGGRADTDTQYF. DNA of the CDR3: TGTGCCAGCAGCTTTGGGGGGAGGGCCGACACAGATACGCAGTATTTT.

The chain has TRBV6-5 and TRBJ1-6; a possible D gene is TRBD1 (5 bases). Per germline, CDR1 MNHEY and CDR2 SVGAGI. V was shortened by 8 bases and J by 3 bases, with 8 bases between the two germline ends. The CDR3 contains 13 residues. CDR3 coding DNA: TGTGCCAGCGCGACAGACTATAATTCACCCCTCCACTTT. Its protein product is CASATDYNSPLHF.

The genes are TRBV4-2 and TRBJ1-2; 10 positions match TRBD1. The CDR3 runs to 16 residues. V lost 3 bases, J lost 6 bases, and 10 bases stayed unmatched. Germline V gene data show CDR1 as LGHNA and CDR2 as YNFKEQ. The CDR3 nucleotides are TGTGCCAGCAGCCATAGTAGACAGGGGGCAGGGGATGGCTACACCTTC. Encoded protein: CASSHSRQGAGDGYTF.

The rearrangement links TRBV3-1 (or the pseudogene TRBV3-2) to TRBJ1-5, with TRBD1 identical over 7 bases. CDR3 length: 14 amino acids. Germline V lookup: CDR1 LGHDT, CDR2 YNNKEL (reference sequence). Losses at the gene ends were 3 bases for V and 3 bases for J; bases not matched to a gene: 2. The CDR3 is CASSQGQHNQPQHF. The CDR3 bases are TGTGCCAGCAGCCAGGGACAGCACAATCAGCCCCAGCATTTT.

V and J are TRBV28 and TRBJ1-2; D may be TRBD1 (6 bases). Per germline, CDR1 MDHEN and CDR2 SYDVKM. The V gene lost 8 bases and the J gene lost 4 bases, with 11 bases spanning the gap. The CDR3 covers 12 residues. CDR3 bases: TGTGCCAGCCGGGGGGGGGCCTATGGCTACACCTTC. It translates to CASRGGAYGYTF.